This section outlines one T cell receptor beta chain sequence together with its context. Time point described: newly diagnosed GD, antithyroid drugs for less than 3 months. RNA isolated from PBMCs was used to make the TCR library. The record originates from a study of regulatory T cells in long-lasting Graves disease. HTBI primers from iRepertoire and Arm-PCR of CDR3 regions yielded the TCR beta libraries. MiXCR, run by TCRdb on the multiplex PCR reads, gives a single entry per CDR3 protein. The table has 560,000 or so distinct CDR3 sequences, more than 15% seen once. Germline CDR1 is SGHRS and CDR2 is YFSETQ. This CDR3 has 15 amino acids. Trimming removed 1 base from V and 9 bases from J, with 17 bases in between. This sample also belongs to another study, concerning T cells in Graves' hyperthyroidism and ophthalmopathy. That work states: Most clonotypes expanded in the thyroid (above 0.001) were also present in blood.

The sample in question was peripheral blood mononuclear cells (PBMCs), obtained at new diagnosis, from a patient treated with antithyroid drugs. The TCR comes from a man aged 18 to 30 with Graves disease. The V and J genes are TRBV5-1 and TRBJ2-1; D may correspond to TRBD1 or TRBD2 (5 bases each). The CDR3 sequence: CASSLSGTRPVEQFF. CDR3 nucleotides: TGCGCCAGCAGCTTGAGTGGGACGCGCCCAGTTGAGCAGTTCTTC.